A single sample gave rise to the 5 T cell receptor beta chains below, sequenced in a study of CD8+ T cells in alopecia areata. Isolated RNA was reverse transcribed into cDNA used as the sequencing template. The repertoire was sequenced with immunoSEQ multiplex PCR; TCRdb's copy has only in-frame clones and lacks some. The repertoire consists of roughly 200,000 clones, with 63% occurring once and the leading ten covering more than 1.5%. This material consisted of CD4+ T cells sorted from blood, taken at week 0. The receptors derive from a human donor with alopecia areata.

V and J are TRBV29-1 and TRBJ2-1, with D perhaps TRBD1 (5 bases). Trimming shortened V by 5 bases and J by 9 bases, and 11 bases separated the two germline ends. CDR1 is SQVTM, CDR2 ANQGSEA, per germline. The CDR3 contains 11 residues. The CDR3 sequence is CSVRWGPEQFF. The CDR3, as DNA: TGCAGCGTTCGGTGGGGCCCTGAGCAGTTCTTC.

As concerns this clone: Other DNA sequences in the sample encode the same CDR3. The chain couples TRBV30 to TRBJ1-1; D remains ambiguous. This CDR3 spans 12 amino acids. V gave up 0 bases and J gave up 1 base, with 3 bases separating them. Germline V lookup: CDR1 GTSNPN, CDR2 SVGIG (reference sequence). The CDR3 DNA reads TGTGCCTGGAGTGTCAGGAACACTGAAGCTTTCTTT. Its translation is CAWSVRNTEAFF.

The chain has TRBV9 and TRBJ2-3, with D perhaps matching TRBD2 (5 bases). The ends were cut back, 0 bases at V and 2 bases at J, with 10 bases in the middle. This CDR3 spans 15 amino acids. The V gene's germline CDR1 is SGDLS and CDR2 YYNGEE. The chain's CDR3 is CASSVVGSSTDTQYF. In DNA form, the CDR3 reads TGTGCCAGCAGCGTAGTAGGGAGTTCCACAGATACGCAGTATTTT.

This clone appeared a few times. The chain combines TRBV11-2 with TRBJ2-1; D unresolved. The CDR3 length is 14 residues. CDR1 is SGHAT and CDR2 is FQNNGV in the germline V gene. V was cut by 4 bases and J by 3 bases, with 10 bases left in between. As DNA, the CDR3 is TGTGCCAGCAGCTCCGGCCTTAGCTACAATGAGCAGTTCTTC. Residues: CASSSGLSYNEQFF.

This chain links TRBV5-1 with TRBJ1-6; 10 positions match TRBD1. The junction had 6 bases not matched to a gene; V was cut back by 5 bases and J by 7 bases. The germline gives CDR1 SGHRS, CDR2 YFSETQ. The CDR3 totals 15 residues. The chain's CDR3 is CASRPPGQGNSPLHF. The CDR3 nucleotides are TGCGCCAGCAGACCCCCGGGACAGGGGAATTCACCCCTCCACTTT.